The TCR beta chain described here comes from a study of blood T cell repertoires in COVID-19. Study summary: There were acute and convalescent COVID-19 samples, and they came from the United States, Italy and Spain. The analysed material was cDNA or gDNA that came from T cells, B-cell-depleted T cells, or PBMCs.

Authors' data handling: Reference gene primer amplification gave estimated nucleated cell counts. Profiled with immunoSEQ multiplex PCR; TCRdb holds only in-frame clones, not every one. V and J calls and clone size are given by that table; D and trimming were obtained from the DNA. The sample lists about 74,000 clones; roughly four fifths were seen once. There are 16 residues in the CDR3. The germline V gene encodes CDR1 KGHDR and CDR2 SFDVKD. Trimming took 3 bases from V and 5 from J; bases not matched to a gene: 9. Sample: peripheral blood. The TCR originated in an elderly man with acute or convalescent COVID-19. V and J are TRBV24-1 and TRBJ2-7, with TRBD1 identical over 10 bases. Written as DNA, the CDR3 is TGTGCCACCAGTGATGCCCCGGGACAGGGGTTCAACGAGCAGTACTTC. This encodes CATSDAPGQGFNEQYF.